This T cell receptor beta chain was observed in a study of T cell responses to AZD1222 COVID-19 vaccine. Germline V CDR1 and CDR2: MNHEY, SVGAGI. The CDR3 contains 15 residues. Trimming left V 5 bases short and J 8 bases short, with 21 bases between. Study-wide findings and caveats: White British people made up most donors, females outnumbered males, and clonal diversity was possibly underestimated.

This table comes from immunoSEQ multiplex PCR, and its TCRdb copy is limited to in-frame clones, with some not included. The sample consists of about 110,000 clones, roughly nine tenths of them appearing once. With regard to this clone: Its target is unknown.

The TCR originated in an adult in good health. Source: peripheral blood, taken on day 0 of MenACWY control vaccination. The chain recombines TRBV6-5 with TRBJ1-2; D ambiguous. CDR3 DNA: TGTGCCAGCAGTCCCTTGGGGAAGGGAGGAACAGGCTACACCTTC. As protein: CASSPLGKGGTGYTF.